One T cell receptor beta chain is described in this entry. J gave up 7 bases and V 1 base, and 7 bases lay outside the gene matches. Germline V CDR1 and CDR2: LGHNA, YSLEER. This CDR3 is 15 amino acids long. This record comes from a study of blood T cell repertoires in COVID-19. The overall study: T cells, B-cell-depleted T cells, or PBMCs provided the cDNA or gDNA that served as material.

Profiling relied on immunoSEQ multiplex PCR, and the TCRdb table lists in-frame clones only, not all of them. Found here are 250,000 or so clones, more than 75% of them singletons; the top ten hold over 4%. V and J are TRBV4-3 and TRBJ2-1; 7 nucleotides align to TRBD2. Specimen: peripheral blood. This clonotype originated in a woman aged 60 to 75 with COVID-19, enrolled during active disease. This CDR3 reads CASSQVLALFNEQFF. The CDR3 DNA follows: TGCGCCAGCAGCCAAGTACTAGCGTTATTTAATGAGCAGTTCTTC.